Below are 25 T cell receptor beta chains sequenced from a single sample in a study of identical twins. TCRdb reprocessed the 5' RACE reads with MiXCR, giving one entry per CDR3 protein. Of hundreds of thousands of distinct CDR3 sequences detected, roughly 7% appear once; the ten largest clones hold roughly 3.6%. The same sample was also studied in work on yellow fever vaccine responses in identical twins.

The material sequenced was memory (CD45RO+) T cells sorted from blood. The receptors shown here come from a woman between 18 and 30 years old in good health.

This clonotype has more than one count but fewer than ten. The chain is built from TRBV5-1 and TRBJ2-3; TRBD2 agrees at 9 bases. The junction had 10 bases not matched to a gene; V was cut back by 4 bases and J by 4 bases. The CDR3 totals 16 residues. Germline loops: CDR1 SGHRS, CDR2 YFSETQ. The CDR3 protein is CASSKAGSGSPDTQYF. The CDR3 DNA sequence: TGCGCCAGCAGCAAGGCCGGTAGCGGGAGCCCAGATACGCAGTATTTT. Using reference TRBV5-1 and TRBJ2-3 for the parts outside the CDR3, the full variable domain is KAGVTQTPRYLIKTRGQQVTLSCSPISGHRSVSWYQQTPGQGLQFLFEYFSETQRNKGNFPGRFSGRQFSNSRSEMNVSTLELGDSALYLCASSKAGSGSPDTQYFGPGTRLTVL.

The rearrangement links TRBV12-3 or TRBV12-4 to TRBJ2-7, with 7 bases identical to TRBD2. CDR3 length: 14 amino acids. The V and J ends lost 5 bases and 3 bases, in that order; junction bases with no gene match: 7. Written as DNA, the CDR3 is TGTGCCAGCAGTCCAGCGGGACCCATCTACGAGCAGTACTTC. It encodes CASSPAGPIYEQYF.

This clonotype was recorded many times. V and J are TRBV6-1 and TRBJ2-1; 10 nucleotides agree with TRBD1. V was clipped by 6 bases and J by 7 bases; unmatched bases: 6. The CDR3 covers 14 residues. CDR1 and CDR2 (germline): MNHNS, SASEGT. The CDR3 DNA reads TGTGCCAGCAGCCGGACAGGGGGGGGTAATGAGCAGTTCTTC. Amino acid sequence: CASSRTGGGNEQFF.

This clonotype was observed a single time. The J gene is TRBJ1-3, the V gene TRBV4-2; a possible D gene is TRBD1 (6 bases). V lost 4 bases and J lost 0, with 16 bases in between. The CDR3 length is 17 residues. From germline, CDR1 is LGHNA and CDR2 YNFKEQ. CDR3 DNA sequence: TGTGCCAGCAGCCGGGAAGGGGGTGACTTCTCTGGAAACACCATATATTTT. Translated: CASSREGGDFSGNTIYF.

This clonotype appeared many times. The chain uses TRBV11-2 and TRBJ2-1; no clear D. Trimming shortened V by 5 bases and J by 5 bases, and 16 bases separated the two germline ends. The CDR3 totals 15 residues. Germline CDR1 reads SGHAT; CDR2 reads FQNNGV. The CDR3 bases are TGTGCCAGCAGCCTCGGGCCCGAAAACCACAATGAGCAGTTCTTC. Protein sequence: CASSLGPENHNEQFF.

J is TRBJ2-2 and V is TRBV24-1; TRBD1 aligns across 8 bases. Germline V CDR1 and CDR2: KGHDR, SFDVKD. CDR3 length: 15 amino acids. V gave up 5 bases and J gave up 0 bases; unmatched junction bases: 1. The CDR3 DNA reads TGTGCCACCAGTGCGGGACAGGCGAACACCGGGGAGCTGTTTTTT. Translated: CATSAGQANTGELFF.

The V call is TRBV12-3 or TRBV12-4, the J call TRBJ2-1; TRBD1 matches 9 bases. CDR3 length: 15 residues. V lost 6 bases to trimming and J lost 8 bases; unmatched junction nucleotides: 11. CDR3 coding DNA: TGTGCCAGCAGACCACAGGGGACAGGGAGCGATGAGCAGTTCTTC. Translated: CASRPQGTGSDEQFF.

There are many counts of this clonotype. J is TRBJ2-7 and V is TRBV10-3; D may be TRBD1 or TRBD2 (5 bases each). Germline lookup yields CDR1 ENHRY and CDR2 SYGVKD. The CDR3 is made up of 14 amino acids. The V end was cut by 6 bases, the J end by 2 bases, with 14 bases between. The CDR3 DNA sequence: TGTGCCATCAGGGCCACGGGGCAAGCCTACGAGCAGTACTTC. It specifies CAIRATGQAYEQYF.

This clonotype occurred many times. V and J are TRBV28 and TRBJ1-1; 8 bases fit TRBD1. With V trimmed by 6 bases and J by 2 bases, 8 bases remained unmatched. The CDR3 has 15 amino acids. Germline V gives CDR1 MDHEN, CDR2 SYDVKM. CDR3 bases: TGTGCCAGCAGCTACCCCGGGACAGGAAACACTGAAGCTTTCTTT. It encodes CASSYPGTGNTEAFF.

The genes are TRBV20-1 and TRBJ2-7, with 10 bases aligning to TRBD2. Germline V lookup: CDR1 DFQATT, CDR2 SNEGSKA (reference sequence). Losses at the gene ends were 0 bases for V and 3 bases for J; bases not matched to a gene: 11. CDR3 size: 17 residues. The CDR3 nucleotides are TGCAGTGCTAGAGATCTGTCTAGCGGGAGAGAGAACTACGAGCAGTACTTC. Translated, it gives CSARDLSSGRENYEQYF.

V is TRBV7-7 and J is TRBJ1-6; the D gene is possibly TRBD1 (6 bases). The V end was cut by 2 bases, the J end by 7 bases, with 9 bases between. This CDR3 comprises 14 residues. Germline V CDR1 and CDR2: SSHAT, FNYEAQ (reference sequence). This chain's CDR3 is CASSLKDRNSPLHF. For the CDR3, the DNA is TGTGCCAGCAGCTTAAAGGACAGAAATTCACCCCTCCACTTT.

The table lists this clonotype with a few counts. The gene calls are TRBV28 and TRBJ2-1, with 14 bases fitting TRBD2. J gave up 0 bases and V 5 bases, and 3 bases lay outside the gene matches. Germline assignment: CDR1 MDHEN and CDR2 SYDVKM. The CDR3 spans 17 residues. As DNA, the CDR3 is TGTGCCAGCAGTCTTGGACTAGCGGGAGGCTCCTACAATGAGCAGTTCTTC. Translating it yields CASSLGLAGGSYNEQFF.

This clonotype was detected only a few times. The chain carries TRBV10-2 and TRBJ2-7; the match to TRBD1 covers 8 bases. Germline CDR1 reads WSHSY; CDR2 reads SAAADI. The CDR3 is 14 residues long. Trimming took 6 bases from V and 3 from J; bases not matched to a gene: 7. The CDR3 coding sequence is TGCGCCAGCAGCGAACGGACAGGGAGCTACGAGCAGTACTTC. Its protein is CASSERTGSYEQYF.

The rearrangement uses TRBV7-9 and TRBJ1-1; 7 nucleotides align to TRBD1. The germline V gene encodes CDR1 SEHNR and CDR2 FQNEAQ (reference sequence). The CDR3 sequence is 15 residues long. V trimming: 4 bases; J trimming: 2 bases; junction bases outside the gene matches: 7. CDR3 coding DNA: TGTGCCAGCAGCTCCCATAGGACAGGAAACACTGAAGCTTTCTTT. It codes for CASSSHRTGNTEAFF.

This chain joins TRBV10-3 and TRBJ1-3; D call uncertain. The V end was cut by 4 bases, the J end by 2 bases, with 9 bases between. The CDR3 extends over 14 amino acids. The germline V gene encodes CDR1 ENHRY and CDR2 SYGVKD. CDR3: CAISVDGTGNTIYF. CDR3 nucleotides: TGTGCCATCAGTGTGGACGGAACTGGAAACACCATATATTTT.

This clonotype was seen ten or more times. The chain carries TRBV4-2 and TRBJ2-4, with no clear D. Germline V gene sequence: CDR1 LGHNA, CDR2 YNFKEQ. The length of the CDR3 is 15 residues. The V end lost 0 bases, the J end lost 2 bases, and 8 bases lay between the germline ends. This CDR3 is CASSQDWDTKNIQYF. DNA for the CDR3: TGTGCCAGCAGCCAAGACTGGGATACCAAAAACATTCAGTACTTC.

The CDR3 sequence is CATKRNTNTGELFF. The CDR3, as DNA: TGTGCCACCAAGCGAAATACGAACACCGGGGAGCTGTTTTTT. The chain links TRBV6-2 or TRBV6-3 to TRBJ2-2; D unclear. The germline V and J ends were trimmed by 10 bases and 0 bases, with 12 bases remaining between them. The CDR3 has 14 amino acids. Per germline, CDR1 MNHEY and CDR2 SVGEGT.

This clonotype was seen repeatedly, ten times or more. This chain uses TRBV4-1 with TRBJ2-1; the D gene is possibly TRBD2 (6 bases). The CDR3 loop spans 16 amino acids. The V gene's germline CDR1 is MGHRA and CDR2 YSYEKL. V was shortened by 3 bases and J by 9 bases, with 21 bases between the two germline ends. The CDR3 region is CASSQGFREREVEQFF. The CDR3, as DNA: TGCGCCAGCAGCCAGGGATTCCGGGAGAGAGAGGTTGAGCAGTTCTTC.

In its sample, this clonotype was seen many times. This chain links TRBV24-1 with TRBJ2-1; D call uncertain. Germline V gives CDR1 KGHDR, CDR2 SFDVKD. This CDR3 spans 15 amino acids. V was cut by 0 bases and J by 6 bases, with 11 bases left in between. CDR3 sequence: CATSDLGVSGNEQFF. The CDR3 nucleotides are TGTGCCACCAGTGATTTGGGGGTTTCTGGCAATGAGCAGTTCTTC.

V gene TRBV7-9 combines with J gene TRBJ1-1; maybe TRBD1 (6 bases). The CDR3 spans 16 residues. V shed 5 bases and J shed 11 bases, with 27 bases lying between them. Per the germline V gene, CDR1 is SEHNR and CDR2 is FQNEAQ (reference sequence). The CDR3 protein is CASSQVGGSRSQRAFF. For the CDR3, the DNA is TGTGCCAGCAGCCAAGTAGGGGGTTCGCGAAGCCAGCGGGCTTTCTTT.

The J gene is TRBJ1-5, the V gene TRBV27; 8 bases are a match to TRBD1. The CDR3 covers 16 residues. Germline trimming cut 5 bases from V and 2 bases from J; bases unmatched to any gene: 8. CDR1 and CDR2 from the germline V gene are MNHEY and SMNVEV (reference sequence). CDR3 region: CASSQRTGMGNQPQHF. The CDR3 DNA reads TGTGCCAGCAGTCAAAGGACAGGGATGGGCAATCAGCCCCAGCATTTT.

The chain is built from TRBV20-1 and TRBJ2-5; D remains unclear. Trimming took off 2 bases at V and 5 bases at J, with 12 bases between the two ends. The CDR3 is 13 amino acids. Germline CDR1 is DFQATT and CDR2 is SNEGSKA (reference sequence). CDR3 sequence (DNA): TGCAGTGCTAGACTTTCGTTCGTGGAGACCCAGTACTTC. Encoded protein: CSARLSFVETQYF.

The J gene is TRBJ2-1, the V gene TRBV11-1; D may be TRBD2 (5 bases). The V gene's germline CDR1 is SGHAT and CDR2 FQDESV (reference sequence). Deletions cut 0 bases from V and 6 bases from J, with 9 bases between. The CDR3 is 14 amino acids. CDR3 DNA sequence: TGTGCCAGCAGCTTAGCGGAGGCCCTCAATGAGCAGTTCTTC. This codes for CASSLAEALNEQFF.

The table lists this clonotype with many counts. The chain joins TRBV7-9 to TRBJ2-5; no clear D gene. The length of the CDR3 is 15 residues. Deletions cut 4 bases from V and 5 bases from J, with 17 bases between. Germline V CDR1 and CDR2: SEHNR, FQNEAQ (reference sequence). CDR3 loop: CASSSPKSASETQYF. As DNA, the CDR3 is TGTGCCAGCAGCTCACCTAAATCGGCCTCGGAGACCCAGTACTTC.

This clonotype was seen a few times. The V gene is TRBV20-1, the J gene TRBJ2-1, with 8 nucleotides matching TRBD2. Germline V gene sequence: CDR1 DFQATT, CDR2 SNEGSKA (reference sequence). The CDR3 length is 16 residues. The V segment lost 0 bases and the J segment 5 bases; nucleotides outside the gene matches: 9. This CDR3 is CSARDLRGAGNNEQFF. In nucleotides, the CDR3 is TGCAGTGCTAGAGATCTGCGGGGGGCCGGGAACAATGAGCAGTTCTTC.